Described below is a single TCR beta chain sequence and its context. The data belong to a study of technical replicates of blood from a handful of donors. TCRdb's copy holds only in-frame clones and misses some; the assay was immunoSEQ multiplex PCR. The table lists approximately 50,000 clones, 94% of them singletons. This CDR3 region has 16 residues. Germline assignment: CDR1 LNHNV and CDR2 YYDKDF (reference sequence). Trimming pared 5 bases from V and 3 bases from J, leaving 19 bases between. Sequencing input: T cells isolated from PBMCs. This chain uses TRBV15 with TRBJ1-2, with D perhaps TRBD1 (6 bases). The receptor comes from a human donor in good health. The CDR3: CATSGLQGLKYYGYTF. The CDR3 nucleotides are TGTGCCACCAGCGGGTTACAGGGCCTTAAGTACTATGGCTACACCTTC.